This T cell receptor beta chain was found in a study of blood T cell repertoires in COVID-19. Study details: Acute and convalescent COVID-19 samples came from the United States, Italy and Spain. PBMCs, B-cell-depleted T cells, or T cells provided the cDNA or gDNA that made up the material.

This table comes from immunoSEQ multiplex PCR, and its TCRdb copy is limited to in-frame clones, with some not included. The repertoire consists of under 250,000 clones, with around 82% occurring once and the leading ten covering 2.9%. Germline assignment: CDR1 WNHNN and CDR2 SYGVQD (reference sequence). V shed 3 bases and J shed 0 bases, with 10 bases lying between them. This CDR3 has 15 amino acids. What was sequenced was peripheral blood. The J gene is TRBJ2-3, the V gene TRBV10-1; no firm D call. The source is a man aged 45 to 65 with active or convalescent COVID-19. CDR3 loop: CASSEAASSTDTQYF. Here the CDR3 DNA reads TGCGCCAGCAGTGAAGCAGCGAGTAGCACAGATACGCAGTATTTT.